These 19 T cell receptor beta chains originate from one sample sequenced in a study of identical twins (dated by TCRdb to 2015 to 2016). Library generation was performed with 5' RACE. Sequencing relied on an Illumina HiSeq 2000. The raw public reads went through TCRdb reprocessing: fastp at Q25, MiXCR clone calling, in-frame beta chains kept. Rows matching on CDR3 protein sequence are summarized as one entry with the most common DNA and genes. The sample table holds 1.5 million or so distinct CDR3 sequences, of which around 33% were seen once. The top ten clones comprise about 0.3% of the sample. Material: cord blood. Every receptor here comes from a newborn girl in good health.

The CDR3 DNA follows: TGCGCCAGCGGGACTTGGGAGACCCAGTACTTC. Amino acid sequence: CASGTWETQYF. The chain recombines TRBV10-2 with TRBJ2-5; D is possibly TRBD2 (6 bases). V lost 8 bases to trimming and J lost 5 bases, with 9 bases between them. The CDR3 contains 11 residues. CDR1 WSHSY and CDR2 SAAADI come from the germline V gene.

The table lists this clonotype with a few counts. The chain joins TRBV12-3 or TRBV12-4 to TRBJ1-1; D remains ambiguous. The germline V and J ends were trimmed by 5 bases and 3 bases, with 7 bases remaining between them. The CDR3 sequence is 12 residues long. The CDR3 loop reads CASSPSYTEAFF. CDR3 bases: TGTGCCAGCAGTCCCTCGTACACTGAAGCTTTCTTT.

There are a few counts of this clonotype. The chain has TRBV11-2 and TRBJ2-3, with D perhaps matching TRBD2 (7 bases). Germline V gives CDR1 SGHAT, CDR2 FQNNGV. The germline V and J ends were trimmed by 5 bases and 4 bases, with 13 bases remaining between them. The CDR3 length is 14 residues. CDR3 nucleotide sequence: TGTGCCAGCAGCCGCCAGGGGAGGGCAGATACGCAGTATTTT. The encoded protein is CASSRQGRADTQYF.

This clonotype was recorded many times. The chain combines TRBV29-1 with TRBJ1-2; D unclear. V lost 4 bases and J lost 6, with 9 bases in between. Germline values: CDR1 SQVTM, CDR2 ANQGSEA. This CDR3 has 11 amino acids. The DNA of the CDR3 is TGCAGCGTTGTGACATCGGATGGCTACACCTTC. The encoded protein is CSVVTSDGYTF.

The rearrangement uses TRBV14 and TRBJ2-3; 9 nucleotides match TRBD2. The CDR3 has 14 amino acids. The ends lost 4 bases at V and 6 bases at J; junction bases unmatched: 5. Looked up from germline, CDR1 is SGHDN and CDR2 is FVKESK. CDR3 residues: CASSPFAGGDTQYF. The CDR3 nucleotides are TGTGCCAGCAGCCCTTTCGCGGGAGGGGATACGCAGTATTTT. The full variable domain, with the rest looked up from reference TRBV14 and TRBJ2-3, is EAGVTQFPSHSVIEKGQTVTLRCDPISGHDNLYWYRRVMGKEIKFLLHFVKESKQDESGMPNNRFLAERTGGTYSTLKVQPAELEDSGVYFCASSPFAGGDTQYFGPGTRLTVL.

This clonotype was recorded a few times. This may stem from a read error, because a much larger clone lies one nucleotide away. This rearrangement joins TRBV10-3 to TRBJ2-3; the D is unclear. This CDR3 has 12 residues. Germline V gene data show CDR1 as ENHRY and CDR2 as SYGVKD. V was pared by 4 bases and J by 1 base, with 3 bases between. As DNA, the CDR3 is TGTGCCATCAGTGCGGGCACAGATACGCAGTATTTT. This gives the protein CAISAGTDTQYF.

This clonotype was observed a handful of times. The rearrangement joins TRBV5-1 to TRBJ2-5; perhaps TRBD1 as D (6 bases). V was shortened by 1 base and J by 2 bases, with 15 bases between the two germline ends. Germline CDR1 SGHRS, CDR2 YFSETQ. The CDR3 contains 16 residues. The CDR3 DNA follows: TGCGCCAGCAGCTTGTTCCTTTTGAGGGGGCAAGAGACCCAGTACTTC. It specifies CASSLFLLRGQETQYF.

Only a few counts were recorded for this clonotype. V and J are TRBV20-1 and TRBJ1-5; D not resolved. The CDR3 runs to 14 residues. Trimming took 3 bases from V and 3 from J, leaving 12 bases between them. Germline CDR1 is DFQATT and CDR2 is SNEGSKA (reference sequence). CDR3 in DNA: TGCAGTGCTAGCGATCCGGTCTCCAATCAGCCCCAGCATTTT. Its protein is CSASDPVSNQPQHF.

Ten or more counts support this clonotype. V usage is TRBV5-1 and J usage is TRBJ2-1; perhaps TRBD1 as D (7 bases). CDR3 length: 15 residues. CDR1 is SGHRS and CDR2 is YFSETQ in the germline V gene. V was shortened by 0 bases and J by 2 bases, with 9 bases between the two germline ends. DNA of the CDR3: TGCGCCAGCAGCTTGGTCAGGGGGGCCTACAATGAGCAGTTCTTC. Amino acid sequence: CASSLVRGAYNEQFF.

The rearrangement joins TRBV5-1 to TRBJ2-1; D remains ambiguous. This CDR3 spans 15 amino acids. Germline assignment: CDR1 SGHRS and CDR2 YFSETQ. Deletions cut 4 bases from V and 9 bases from J, with 20 bases between. CDR3 sequence: CASSPYYPLDTEQFF. The CDR3 DNA is TGCGCCAGCAGCCCGTACTACCCACTCGACACTGAGCAGTTCTTC.

This clonotype was seen ten or more times. The chain couples TRBV9 to TRBJ2-1, with 7 bases lining up with TRBD2. Trimming removed 0 bases from V and 2 bases from J; junction bases left unmatched: 2. This CDR3 spans 15 amino acids. CDR1 and CDR2 (germline): SGDLS, YYNGEE. DNA of the CDR3: TGTGCCAGCAGCGTAGGCCTAGCGGCCTACAATGAGCAGTTCTTC. Residues: CASSVGLAAYNEQFF.

This clonotype was found a few times. The CDR3 loop reads CASSFGEAGGYNEQFF. Here the CDR3 DNA reads TGTGCCAGCAGCTTTGGAGAAGCGGGGGGGTACAATGAGCAGTTCTTC. The chain employs TRBV11-2 and TRBJ2-1; 10 nucleotides agree with TRBD2. The germline CDR1 and CDR2 sequences are SGHAT and FQNNGV. Losses at the gene ends were 3 bases for V and 4 bases for J; bases not matched to a gene: 6. There are 16 residues in the CDR3.

The gene calls are TRBV3-1 and TRBJ2-1; 9 nucleotides match TRBD2. Trimming took 4 bases from V and 1 from J; bases not matched to a gene: 5. CDR3 length: 16 residues. Per germline, CDR1 LGHDT and CDR2 YNNKEL (reference sequence). The CDR3 DNA sequence: TGTGCCAGCAGCCCCGATAGCGGGAGTTCCTACAATGAGCAGTTCTTC. This encodes CASSPDSGSSYNEQFF.

The J gene is TRBJ2-5, the V gene TRBV28; TRBD2 matches at 9 bases. Germline CDR1 MDHEN, CDR2 SYDVKM. The CDR3 spans 15 residues. V gave up 0 bases and J gave up 4 bases; unmatched junction bases: 3. In DNA, the CDR3 is TGTGCCAGCAGTTTATGGGGTAGCGGGAGAGAGACCCAGTACTTC. Protein sequence: CASSLWGSGRETQYF.

This clonotype has more than one count but fewer than ten. This chain links TRBV15 with TRBJ2-3; D ambiguous. Germline V CDR1 and CDR2: LNHNV, YYDKDF (reference sequence). There are 18 residues in the CDR3. The germline V and J ends were trimmed by 3 bases and 3 bases, with 22 bases remaining between them. CDR3: CATSSPNLALPRTDTQYF. The CDR3 nucleotides are TGTGCCACCAGCAGTCCCAACCTTGCACTCCCTAGGACAGATACGCAGTATTTT.

The chain has TRBV3-1 and TRBJ2-5; no firm D call. CDR3 length: 11 amino acids. V shed 5 bases and J shed 11 bases, with 12 bases lying between them. Germline values: CDR1 LGHDT, CDR2 YNNKEL (reference sequence). The CDR3 region is CASSSDPIQYF. The CDR3 nucleotides are TGTGCCAGCAGCTCGGACCCGATTCAGTACTTC.

The chain joins TRBV20-1 to TRBJ2-1; D remains unclear. The CDR3 contains 13 residues. V lost 0 bases to trimming and J lost 3 bases, with 6 bases between them. Germline V gene sequence: CDR1 DFQATT, CDR2 SNEGSKA (reference sequence). CDR3 loop: CSARDGFYNEQFF. CDR3 nucleotide sequence: TGCAGTGCTAGAGATGGCTTCTACAATGAGCAGTTCTTC.

This clonotype was picked up many times. V is TRBV7-2 and J is TRBJ2-7; D may correspond to TRBD1 or TRBD2 (5 bases each). Trimming left V 2 bases short and J 2 bases short, with 10 bases between. From germline, CDR1 is SGHTA and CDR2 FQGNSA. This CDR3 has 14 amino acids. The CDR3 DNA follows: TGTGCCAGCAGCTTATGGGACCTTACCTACGAGCAGTACTTC. Translation: CASSLWDLTYEQYF.

This clonotype occurred a few times. The chain is built from TRBV20-1 and TRBJ2-1; 13 bases match TRBD2. The CDR3 contains 15 residues. The trim removed 1 base at V and 9 bases at J, leaving 6 bases unmatched. Germline assignment: CDR1 DFQATT and CDR2 SNEGSKA (reference sequence). The CDR3 DNA sequence: TGCAGTGCTAGAGGGACTAGCGGGAGTTATGGTGAGCAGTTCTTC. Protein: CSARGTSGSYGEQFF.